The 24 T cell receptor beta chains below all came from one sample that was sequenced in a study of shared clonotypes between healthy human individuals. The repertoire was sequenced with immunoSEQ multiplex PCR; TCRdb's copy has only in-frame clones and lacks some. The sample shows approximately 1.4 million clones, approximately 98% of them seen only once. Sequencing was carried out using naive CD4+ T cells sorted from blood. Subset indicated: CD45RA+ positively selected. These receptors were collected from a man aged 30 to 39 in good health.

The rearrangement links TRBV11-2 to TRBJ1-1, with D unresolved. Germline V CDR1 and CDR2: SGHAT, FQNNGV. The V gene lost 7 bases and the J gene lost 0 bases, with 18 bases spanning the gap. This CDR3 is built from 16 residues. CDR3 DNA: TGTGCCAGCACCAGAGGAGGGTCAGGCCTGAACACTGAAGCTTTCTTT. The encoded protein is CASTRGGSGLNTEAFF.

This chain links TRBV5-1 with TRBJ2-3; TRBD2 might be the D (5 bases). V was clipped by 4 bases and J by 0 bases, with 12 bases between them. This CDR3 has 15 amino acids. CDR1 SGHRS and CDR2 YFSETQ come from the germline V gene. The CDR3 sequence: CASSVREISTDTQYF. CDR3 nucleotide sequence: TGCGCCAGCAGCGTGAGGGAAATTAGCACAGATACGCAGTATTTT.

This sequence joins TRBV18 and TRBJ2-1, with D tentatively TRBD2 (5 bases). V lost 1 base and J 1 base, leaving 8 bases between the germline ends. Germline assignment: CDR1 KGHSH and CDR2 LQKENI. The CDR3 covers 15 residues. The CDR3 DNA follows: TGTGCCAGCTCACCACAGCGGAGATCCTACAATGAGCAGTTCTTC. Residues: CASSPQRRSYNEQFF.

The V call is TRBV5-1, the J call TRBJ1-3; tentatively, D is TRBD1 (5 bases). The germline CDR1 and CDR2 sequences are SGHRS and YFSETQ. CDR3 length equals 15 residues. Trimming pared 4 bases from V and 0 bases from J, leaving 11 bases between. The CDR3 DNA is TGCGCCAGCAGCGTGGGAGGGGACTCTGGAAACACCATATATTTT. It is translated as CASSVGGDSGNTIYF.

The chain joins TRBV6-1 to TRBJ2-7, with 10 bases lining up with TRBD2. CDR1 is MNHNS, CDR2 SASEGT, per germline. The CDR3 is made up of 14 amino acids. The V segment lost 7 bases and the J segment 4 bases; nucleotides outside the gene matches: 7. CDR3 region: CASNLAGGAYEQYF. DNA of the CDR3: TGTGCCAGCAACTTAGCGGGAGGAGCATACGAGCAGTACTTC.

The V and J genes are TRBV7-9 and TRBJ2-7; no clear D. The CDR3 extends over 13 amino acids. Germline CDR1 reads SEHNR; CDR2 reads FQNEAQ (reference sequence). Trimming cost V 2 bases and J 7 bases, with 12 bases left between them. CDR3 DNA: TGTGCCAGCAGCTTAAGTGGTCCCGGTGAGCAGTACTTC. This sequence encodes CASSLSGPGEQYF.

Worth noting for this clone: The identical CDR3 is also encoded by other nucleotide sequences in the sample. V usage is TRBV25-1 and J usage is TRBJ1-1; D call uncertain. This CDR3 region has 13 residues. V was trimmed by 2 bases and J by 2 bases, leaving 6 bases between them. Germline-derived CDR1 and CDR2 are MGHDK and SYGVNS. The CDR3: CASSEPGNTEAFF. The CDR3 nucleotides are TGTGCCAGCAGTGAACCGGGTAACACTGAAGCTTTCTTT.

This clone was counted a single time. The genes are TRBV10-3 and TRBJ1-4; D gene ambiguous. CDR1 and CDR2 (germline): ENHRY, SYGVKD. The CDR3 covers 15 residues. V lost 0 bases and J 0 bases, leaving 5 bases between the germline ends. As DNA, the CDR3 is TGTGCCATCAGTGAGTCGGATGCAACTAATGAAAAACTGTTTTTT. Translated: CAISESDATNEKLFF.

This sequence joins TRBV5-8 and TRBJ2-7, with a possible D match to TRBD2 (5 bases). Trimming took off 4 bases at V and 1 base at J, with 12 bases between the two ends. The germline V gene encodes CDR1 SGHTS and CDR2 YDEGEE. The CDR3 is 14 amino acids. Here the CDR3 reads CASSPSRSSYEQYF. The CDR3 nucleotides read TGTGCCAGCAGCCCTAGCAGGAGTTCCTACGAGCAGTACTTC.

This chain joins TRBV28 and TRBJ2-3; TRBD2 aligns across 13 bases. Looked up from germline, CDR1 is MDHEN and CDR2 is SYDVKM. The CDR3 has 15 amino acids. V lost 8 bases and J lost 5; bases outside the gene matches: 7. CDR3 region: CASSGLAGVVDTQYF. The CDR3 DNA reads TGTGCCAGCTCCGGACTAGCGGGAGTCGTAGATACGCAGTATTTT.

The CDR3 protein is CASSVQVAQETQYF. The CDR3 nucleotides read TGCGCCAGCAGCGTACAGGTTGCCCAAGAGACCCAGTACTTC. The chain uses TRBV5-1 and TRBJ2-5, with TRBD1 as a possible D gene (5 bases). The germline V gene has CDR1 SGHRS and CDR2 YFSETQ. The CDR3 runs to 14 residues. The germline V and J ends were trimmed by 4 bases and 1 base, with 11 bases remaining between them.

V is TRBV10-3 and J is TRBJ2-7, with D hard to call. Trimming shortened V by 1 base and J by 3 bases, and 10 bases separated the two germline ends. Germline lookup yields CDR1 ENHRY and CDR2 SYGVKD. The CDR3 consists of 14 residues. This CDR3 is CAISEFPSDYEQYF. CDR3 nucleotide sequence: TGTGCCATCAGTGAGTTCCCATCGGACTACGAGCAGTACTTC.

This clone was observed once. This chain connects TRBV5-1 to TRBJ1-5, with D unresolved. This CDR3 has 14 residues. Trimming removed 3 bases at V and 5 bases at J, with 12 bases between. Germline V gives CDR1 SGHRS, CDR2 YFSETQ. The CDR3 DNA reads TGCGCCAGCAGCTCGATTCCCGGGGATCAGCCCCAGCATTTT. Its translation: CASSSIPGDQPQHF.

The chain combines TRBV25-1 with TRBJ1-1; no reliable D call. Germline V gene sequence: CDR1 MGHDK, CDR2 SYGVNS. This CDR3 region has 14 residues. The V gene lost 3 bases and the J gene lost 10 bases, with 18 bases spanning the gap. This CDR3 reads CASSELRVERGAFF. The CDR3 DNA reads as TGTGCCAGCAGTGAGTTGCGGGTGGAAAGAGGAGCTTTCTTT.

V usage is TRBV2 and J usage is TRBJ1-1, with D perhaps TRBD1 (6 bases). V was clipped by 1 base and J by 0 bases, with 12 bases between them. The germline gives CDR1 SNHLY, CDR2 FYNNEI. The CDR3 extends over 16 amino acids. CDR3 region: CASSEERGTLNTEAFF. The CDR3 nucleotides are TGTGCCAGCAGTGAAGAGAGGGGGACATTGAACACTGAAGCTTTCTTT.

The chain links TRBV29-1 to TRBJ1-2; TRBD1 might be the D (6 bases). V was shortened by 3 bases and J by 5 bases, with 13 bases between the two germline ends. CDR3 size: 13 residues. Germline CDR1 SQVTM, CDR2 ANQGSEA. DNA for the CDR3: TGCAGCGTTGATCGACAGGCACTTTATGGCTACACCTTC. Translation gives CSVDRQALYGYTF.

In DNA, the CDR3 is TGTGCCTGGACGGCCCTAGCGGGAGTGTACGAGCAGTACTTC. It yields the protein CAWTALAGVYEQYF. The V gene is TRBV30, the J gene TRBJ2-7; 10 bases are a match to TRBD2. Trimming cost V 4 bases and J 4 bases; bases outside gene matches: 7. CDR1 and CDR2 (germline): GTSNPN, SVGIG (reference sequence). The length of the CDR3 is 14 residues.

Of note for this clone: Distinct nucleotide sequences in the sample also encode this CDR3. The chain links TRBV18 to TRBJ1-5, with 8 positions matching TRBD1. The V segment lost 6 bases and the J segment 3 bases; nucleotides outside the gene matches: 4. Germline CDR1 reads KGHSH; CDR2 reads LQKENI. This CDR3 comprises 14 residues. The chain's CDR3 is CASSLDRVNQPQHF. CDR3 bases: TGTGCCAGCTCCCTGGACAGGGTCAATCAGCCCCAGCATTTT. Complete variable domain (other parts from reference TRBV18 and TRBJ1-5): NAGVMQNPRHLVRRRGQEARLRCSPMKGHSHVYWYRQLPEEGLKFMVYLQKENIIDESGMPKERFSAEFPKEGPSILRIQQVVRGDSAAYFCASSLDRVNQPQHFGDGTRLSIL.

The chain combines TRBV6-6 with TRBJ1-2; 7 positions agree with TRBD1. The CDR3 loop spans 14 amino acids. Germline CDR1 reads MNHNY; CDR2 reads SVGAGI (reference sequence). The junction had 4 bases not matched to a gene; V was cut back by 6 bases and J by 0 bases. The DNA for the CDR3 is TGTGCCAGCAGCCGGGGACAGACTAACTATGGCTACACCTTC. Its protein product is CASSRGQTNYGYTF.

The chain combines TRBV9 with TRBJ1-1; D gene ambiguous. The germline V gene has CDR1 SGDLS and CDR2 YYNGEE. The V end was cut by 5 bases, the J end by 5 bases, with 16 bases between. There are 14 residues in the CDR3. The CDR3 loop is CASSPSGSHTEAFF. The CDR3 nucleotides are TGTGCCAGCAGTCCTTCCGGCAGCCATACTGAAGCTTTCTTT.

The J gene is TRBJ2-7, the V gene TRBV10-3; D possibly uses TRBD1 or TRBD2 (5 bases each). The CDR3 length is 13 residues. V was trimmed by 7 bases and J by 2 bases, leaving 12 bases between them. Germline CDR1 is ENHRY and CDR2 is SYGVKD. The CDR3 here is CAIKSGTTYEQYF. The CDR3 DNA follows: TGTGCCATCAAATCCGGGACGACCTACGAGCAGTACTTC.

This chain connects TRBV27 to TRBJ2-3; 7 positions agree with TRBD2. This CDR3 has 15 residues. Germline V gives CDR1 MNHEY, CDR2 SMNVEV (reference sequence). V trimming: 1 base; J trimming: 4 bases; junction bases outside the gene matches: 5. In DNA, the CDR3 is TGTGCCAGCAGTTTATTAGGGAGGGGACCAGATACGCAGTATTTT. This sequence encodes CASSLLGRGPDTQYF.

The chain has TRBV29-1 and TRBJ2-7; TRBD1 or TRBD2 may be the D gene (7 bases each). This CDR3 contains 13 residues. CDR1 SQVTM and CDR2 ANQGSEA come from the germline V gene. Between the trimmed V and J ends, which lost 6 bases and 3 bases, there was a span of 15 bases. As DNA, the CDR3 is TGCAGCGTAGCAGGGGGGGGCAACTACGAGCAGTACTTC. Amino acid sequence: CSVAGGGNYEQYF.

The V call is TRBV6-1, the J call TRBJ2-1; TRBD2 matches at 9 bases. The length of the CDR3 is 15 residues. After removal of 6 bases from V and 4 bases from J, the junction contained 7 bases not matched to a gene. CDR1 is MNHNS and CDR2 is SASEGT in the germline V gene. This CDR3 is CASSMTSGTYNEQFF. The CDR3 DNA reads TGTGCCAGCAGCATGACTAGCGGAACATACAATGAGCAGTTCTTC.